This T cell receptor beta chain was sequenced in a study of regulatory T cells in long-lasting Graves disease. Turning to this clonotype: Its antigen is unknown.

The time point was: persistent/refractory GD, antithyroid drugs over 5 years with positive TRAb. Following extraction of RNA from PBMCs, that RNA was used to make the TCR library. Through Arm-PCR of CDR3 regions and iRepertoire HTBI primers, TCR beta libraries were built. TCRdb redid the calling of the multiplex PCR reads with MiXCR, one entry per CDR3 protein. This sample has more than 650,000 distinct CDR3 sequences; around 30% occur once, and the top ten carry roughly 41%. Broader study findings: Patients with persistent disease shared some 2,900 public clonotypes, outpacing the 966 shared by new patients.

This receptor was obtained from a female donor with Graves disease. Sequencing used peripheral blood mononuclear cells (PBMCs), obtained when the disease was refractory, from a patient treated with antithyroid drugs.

CDR3 nucleotide sequence: TGTGCCAGCAGCGGGGGTCCAGCAGCAAAACTGTTTTTT. It specifies CASSGGPAAKLFF. This chain links TRBV5-4 with TRBJ1-4; a weak D match, TRBD1 (5 bases). Germline lookup yields CDR1 SGHNT and CDR2 YYREEE (reference sequence). This CDR3 is 13 amino acids long. The V end lost 4 bases, the J end lost 10 bases, and 14 bases lay between the germline ends.